This T cell receptor (beta chain) was identified in a study of blood T cell repertoires in COVID-19 (dated by TCRdb to the early 2020s). About the full investigation: Collaborator samples came from the United States, Italy and Spain and covered acute and convalescent phases of COVID-19. Subjects who had been exposed to COVID-19, were actively infected with it, or had recovered from it provided the deeply sampled blood TCRbeta repertoires that made up the dataset. Nearly every sample came with metadata listing a de-identified subject ID, COVID-19 status, age in years and sex. Where available, HLA class I and class II types were taken from metadata supplied by the sample provider and were not determined by assay-based typing. The material from the prospective study consisted of cDNA or gDNA derived from T cells, B-cell-depleted T cells, or PBMCs. The repertoires were released in a freely available public database intended as a resource for research on the immune response to SARS-CoV-2. The samples were drawn from two sources: the first 160 participants of the ongoing ImmuneRACE study, and 950 to 1,500 subjects contributed by 6 global collaborators.

TCRbeta CDR3 regions were amplified from genomic DNA using the immunoSEQ Assay, a bias-controlled multiplex PCR. Regarding the original processing steps: The number of nucleated cells in each sample was estimated from the amplification of reference gene primers within the assay. Sequence reads were collapsed and filtered to measure the absolute abundance of every unique TCRbeta CDR3 rearrangement. For each sample, productive Simpson clonality was calculated as the square root of Simpson's diversity index across productive rearrangements. TCRdb took this table from immuneACCESS and kept in-frame rearrangements with V and J called. Such tables lack part of the clones; where checked against another copy, unresolved V genes explain under half of the gap, and the rest is unexplained. V and J calls and clone size follow that table, whereas D and trimming were derived from the DNA. Present in this sample are roughly 200,000 clones, about four fifths of which were seen just once. The leading ten clones occupy around 6% of the sample.

Results and caveats for the whole study, not just this receptor: Clinical and demographic metadata were provided uncurated, with the amount varying by source and participant.

At one collaborating source in Seattle, patients were enrolled during active infection and were followed longitudinally through the course of disease. Whole blood was collected in K2EDTA tubes by collaborating institutions according to the institutions' own protocols. For TCRbeta analysis, collaborator samples were shipped as frozen whole blood, as isolated PBMCs, or as DNA extracted from either sample type. Concerning this clone itself: It has no known antigen specificity. No much larger clonotype is one base removed from it; base qualities were not supplied.

Via the germline V gene (reference sequence), CDR1 is SGHNT and CDR2 YYREEE. Taken from cysteine to phenylalanine, the CDR3 has 14 residues. The read is trimmed to its CDR3 DNA, 42 bases read in frame from base 1. V is pared back by 0 bases and J by 7 bases, with 13 bases lying between the germline termini. This TCR was recovered from a woman aged 35 to 49 with COVID-19, enrolled during active disease. Rearrangement joined TRBV5-4 to TRBJ1-2; no D segment can be confidently identified. Sample: peripheral blood. The sequenced DNA: TGTGCCAGCAGCTTGGCAGAAGGAGTCGGTGGCTACACCTTC. Translation gives CASSLAEGVGGYTF.